This T cell receptor beta chain was documented in a study of T cells in Graves' hyperthyroidism and ophthalmopathy. This clonotype has a handful of counts. RNA transcripts were the template for amplifying TCR beta CDR3 regions. The TCR CDR3 was amplified in a first-round RT-PCR using the HTBI primer set. MiXCR, applied by TCRdb to the multiplex PCR reads, yields one record per CDR3 protein. The sample holds some 140,000 distinct CDR3 sequences, approximately 20% seen once. Source material: blood. The origin of this receptor is a woman between 50 and 59 years old with Graves' hyperthyroidism that later progressed to Graves' ophthalmopathy.

The CDR3: CASSLLGGYGYTF. The DNA of the CDR3 is TGTGCCAGCAGTTTATTGGGTGGTTATGGCTACACCTTC. The V gene is TRBV28, the J gene TRBJ1-2; no definite D call. The CDR3 runs 13 residues. Trimming pared 1 base from V and 5 bases from J, leaving 8 bases between. Germline loops: CDR1 MDHEN, CDR2 SYDVKM.